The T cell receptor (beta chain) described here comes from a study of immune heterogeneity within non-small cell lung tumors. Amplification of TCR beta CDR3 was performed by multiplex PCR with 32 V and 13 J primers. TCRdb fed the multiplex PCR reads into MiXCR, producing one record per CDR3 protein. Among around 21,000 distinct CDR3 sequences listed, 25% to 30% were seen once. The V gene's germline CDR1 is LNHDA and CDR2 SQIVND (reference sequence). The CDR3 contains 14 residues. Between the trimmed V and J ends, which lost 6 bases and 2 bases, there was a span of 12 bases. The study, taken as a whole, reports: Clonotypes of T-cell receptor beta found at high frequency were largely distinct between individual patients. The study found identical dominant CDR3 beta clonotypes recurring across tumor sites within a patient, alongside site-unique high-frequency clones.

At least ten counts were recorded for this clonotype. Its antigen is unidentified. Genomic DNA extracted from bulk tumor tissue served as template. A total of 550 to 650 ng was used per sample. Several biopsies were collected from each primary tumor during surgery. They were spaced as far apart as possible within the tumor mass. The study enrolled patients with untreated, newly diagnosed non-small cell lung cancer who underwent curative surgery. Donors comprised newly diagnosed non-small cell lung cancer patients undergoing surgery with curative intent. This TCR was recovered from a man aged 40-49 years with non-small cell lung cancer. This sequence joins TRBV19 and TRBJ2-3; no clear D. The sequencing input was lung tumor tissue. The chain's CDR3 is CASSSLAVTDTQYF. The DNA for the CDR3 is TGTGCCAGTAGCTCACTGGCGGTCACAGATACGCAGTATTTT.